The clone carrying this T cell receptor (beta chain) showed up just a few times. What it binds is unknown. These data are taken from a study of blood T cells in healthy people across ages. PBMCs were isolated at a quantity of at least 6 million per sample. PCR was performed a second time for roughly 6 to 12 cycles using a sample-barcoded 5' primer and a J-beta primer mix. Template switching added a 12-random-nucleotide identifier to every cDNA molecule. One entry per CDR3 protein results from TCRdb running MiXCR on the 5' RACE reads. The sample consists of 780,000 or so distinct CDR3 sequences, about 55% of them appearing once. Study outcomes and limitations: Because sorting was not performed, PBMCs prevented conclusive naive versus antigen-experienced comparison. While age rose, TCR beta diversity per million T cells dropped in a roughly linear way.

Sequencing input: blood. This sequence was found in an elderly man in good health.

CDR3 DNA sequence: TGCGCCAGCAGCCATCCAGGGGGGGAATATAGCAATCAGCCCCAGCATTTT. It specifies CASSHPGGEYSNQPQHF. The rearrangement links TRBV4-1 to TRBJ1-5; 7 nucleotides align to TRBD1. Losses at the gene ends were 3 bases for V and 0 bases for J; bases not matched to a gene: 8. Germline V gene lookup returns CDR1 MGHRA and CDR2 YSYEKL. The CDR3 has 17 amino acids.